These T cell receptor beta chains were read from a single sample in a study of identical twins. TCRdb used MiXCR to reprocess the 5' RACE reads, holding one entry per CDR3 protein. The sample has approximately 150,000 distinct CDR3 sequences, 3% to 4% seen once. The sequenced sample consisted of memory T cells sorted from blood. These receptor sequences come from a man younger than 30 in good health. Both conserved end residues are part of each CDR3. Each record gives: V gene, J gene, CDR3 protein.

v_gene: TRBV3-1; j_gene: TRBJ1-5; CDR3aa: CASSPSRSGNQPQHF
v_gene: TRBV6-1; j_gene: TRBJ2-2; CDR3aa: CASMMDRVRTGELFF
v_gene: TRBV2; j_gene: TRBJ2-1; CDR3aa: CASTRETSGRNEQFF
v_gene: TRBV3-1; j_gene: TRBJ2-7; CDR3aa: CASSQEVGGEQYF
v_gene: TRBV5-1; j_gene: TRBJ1-4; CDR3aa: CASSGQTGLNEKLFF
v_gene: TRBV6-1; j_gene: TRBJ2-4; CDR3aa: CASSETPAKNIQYF
v_gene: TRBV4-2; j_gene: TRBJ1-1; CDR3aa: CASSPQGALAEAFF
v_gene: TRBV20-1; j_gene: TRBJ1-5; CDR3aa: CSARSGASDQPQHF
v_gene: TRBV9; j_gene: TRBJ2-2; CDR3aa: CASSVALAYTGELFF
v_gene: TRBV7-9; j_gene: TRBJ1-1; CDR3aa: CAISFDRADTEAFF
v_gene: TRBV29-1; j_gene: TRBJ2-5; CDR3aa: CSALGTSGFQETQYF
v_gene: TRBV27; j_gene: TRBJ1-1; CDR3aa: CASSLRGAWNTEAFF
v_gene: TRBV27; j_gene: TRBJ1-5; CDR3aa: CASSPSGVGGSQPQHF
v_gene: TRBV5-1; j_gene: TRBJ2-6; CDR3aa: CASSLFTAASGANVLTF
v_gene: TRBV6-2/TRBV6-3; j_gene: TRBJ1-5; CDR3aa: CASSYAQGFQPQHF
v_gene: TRBV7-3; j_gene: TRBJ2-1; CDR3aa: CASSPLAETYNEQFF
v_gene: TRBV2; j_gene: TRBJ2-1; CDR3aa: CASEWSSYNEQFF
v_gene: TRBV7-9; j_gene: TRBJ2-2; CDR3aa: CASRPVSSTGELFF
v_gene: TRBV12-3/TRBV12-4; j_gene: TRBJ2-5; CDR3aa: CASSPDRGETQYF
v_gene: TRBV20-1; j_gene: TRBJ2-7; CDR3aa: CSARDLGGMSYEQYF
v_gene: TRBV11-2; j_gene: TRBJ2-3; CDR3aa: CASSLVLERTQYF
v_gene: TRBV6-2/TRBV6-3; j_gene: TRBJ2-7; CDR3aa: CASSFTGLYEQYF
v_gene: TRBV20-1; j_gene: TRBJ2-1; CDR3aa: CSARDHGLLNEQFF
v_gene: TRBV9; j_gene: TRBJ2-6; CDR3aa: CASSVDTGANVLTF
v_gene: TRBV28; j_gene: TRBJ2-5; CDR3aa: CASRTGGQETQYF
v_gene: TRBV7-9; j_gene: TRBJ1-1; CDR3aa: CASSLVDEAFF
v_gene: TRBV7-2; j_gene: TRBJ2-7; CDR3aa: CASSPSLYEQYF
v_gene: TRBV20-1; j_gene: TRBJ1-1; CDR3aa: CSARDLKENTEAFF
v_gene: TRBV20-1; j_gene: TRBJ2-3; CDR3aa: CSARDAPRAGSTDTQYF
v_gene: TRBV6-1; j_gene: TRBJ2-1; CDR3aa: CASSRGYSSDEQFF
v_gene: TRBV13; j_gene: TRBJ2-3; CDR3aa: CASSDPRDNTDTQYF
v_gene: TRBV20-1; j_gene: TRBJ2-1; CDR3aa: CSARPQTTGWGFEQFF
v_gene: TRBV20-1; j_gene: TRBJ1-6; CDR3aa: CSAGGTGGATRNSPLHF
v_gene: TRBV4-3; j_gene: TRBJ2-1; CDR3aa: CASSQGQLNNEQFF
v_gene: TRBV3-1; j_gene: TRBJ1-5; CDR3aa: CASSTGLDSNQPQHF
v_gene: TRBV7-8; j_gene: TRBJ2-5; CDR3aa: CASSSLTSGSYGETQYF
v_gene: TRBV25-1; j_gene: TRBJ1-1; CDR3aa: CAARGRTEAFF
v_gene: TRBV12-3/TRBV12-4; j_gene: TRBJ1-1; CDR3aa: CASSLGKNTEAFF
v_gene: TRBV12-5; j_gene: TRBJ1-3; CDR3aa: CASGPFGASGHTIYF
v_gene: TRBV5-5; j_gene: TRBJ2-3; CDR3aa: CASSLNLVSIDTQYF
v_gene: TRBV6-1; j_gene: TRBJ2-2; CDR3aa: CAARGFGTGELFF
v_gene: TRBV29-1; j_gene: TRBJ2-7; CDR3aa: CSVTIRGVPYEQYF
v_gene: TRBV5-6; j_gene: TRBJ2-7; CDR3aa: CASIHKGLASEQYF
v_gene: TRBV20-1; j_gene: TRBJ1-2; CDR3aa: CSASDDGGYTF
v_gene: TRBV29-1; j_gene: TRBJ1-1; CDR3aa: CSGRNTEAFF
v_gene: TRBV12-3/TRBV12-4; j_gene: TRBJ1-5; CDR3aa: CASSTGSNQPQHF
v_gene: TRBV15; j_gene: TRBJ2-1; CDR3aa: CATSRDLLTPVEQFF
v_gene: TRBV6-1; j_gene: TRBJ1-3; CDR3aa: CASSEGSTGNTIYF
v_gene: TRBV27; j_gene: TRBJ2-1; CDR3aa: CASRSPTGRGRKNSYNEQFF
v_gene: TRBV10-3; j_gene: TRBJ2-1; CDR3aa: CAIRGQGPYNEQFF
v_gene: TRBV6-1; j_gene: TRBJ2-7; CDR3aa: CASSQAGPRPGEQYF
v_gene: TRBV20-1; j_gene: TRBJ2-3; CDR3aa: CSARDIWPNTDTQYF